This section outlines one T cell receptor beta chain sequence together with its context. Its antigen is not known. The data were obtained in a study of T-cell memory formation after mild COVID-19. Study-level information: TCR clusters showed largely donor specificity.

Overall study findings and caveats: Later expanders leaned CD4+, whereas day 15 to 85 contracting clones were balanced CD4/CD8. There were some responding clones in pre-infection memory, which suggested that cross-reactive memory had joined.

Sample barcodes and UMIs were carried by the TCR alpha and TCR beta cDNA libraries that 5'RACE generated with constant-segment primers. One entry per CDR3 protein, called by TCRdb with MiXCR from the 5' RACE reads. Found here are about 440,000 distinct CDR3 sequences, around 20% of them singletons; the top ten hold roughly 8.4%. Germline loops: CDR1 KGHDR, CDR2 SFDVKD. Trimming took 5 bases from V and 0 from J, leaving 14 bases between them. This CDR3 contains 16 residues. Sequencing was done on a sample of PBMCs or a T cell subset sorted from them (not recorded which). The source is an adult woman who had mild COVID-19 (a few samples of this study predate the infection). Cell type and time point are not known. The chain employs TRBV24-1 and TRBJ2-3; D tentatively fits TRBD1 or TRBD2 (5 bases each). The CDR3: CATSAPGDRSTDTQYF. The CDR3 nucleotides are TGTGCCACCAGTGCCCCCGGGGACCGTAGCACAGATACGCAGTATTTT.